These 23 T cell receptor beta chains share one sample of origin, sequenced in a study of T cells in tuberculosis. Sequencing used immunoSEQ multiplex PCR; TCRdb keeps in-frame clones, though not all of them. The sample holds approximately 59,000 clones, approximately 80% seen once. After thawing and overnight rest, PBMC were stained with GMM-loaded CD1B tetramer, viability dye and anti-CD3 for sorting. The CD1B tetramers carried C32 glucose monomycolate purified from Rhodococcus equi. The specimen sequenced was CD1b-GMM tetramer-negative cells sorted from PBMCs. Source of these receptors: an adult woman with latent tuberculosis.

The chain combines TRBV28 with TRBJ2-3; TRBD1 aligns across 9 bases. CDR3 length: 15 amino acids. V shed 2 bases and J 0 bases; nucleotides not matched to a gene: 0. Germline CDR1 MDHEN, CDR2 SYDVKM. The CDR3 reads CASSLGQGSTDTQYF. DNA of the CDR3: TGTGCCAGCAGTTTAGGACAGGGGAGCACAGATACGCAGTATTTT. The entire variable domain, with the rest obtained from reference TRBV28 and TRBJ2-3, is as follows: DVKVTQSSRYLVKRTGEKVFLECVQDMDHENMFWYRQDPGLGLRLIYFSYDVKMKEKGDIPEGYSVSREKKERFSLILESASTNQTSMYLCASSLGQGSTDTQYFGPGTRLTVL.

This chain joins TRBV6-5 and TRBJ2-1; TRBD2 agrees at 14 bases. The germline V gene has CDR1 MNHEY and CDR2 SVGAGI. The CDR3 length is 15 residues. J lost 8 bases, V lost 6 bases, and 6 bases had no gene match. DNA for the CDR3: TGTGCCAGCAGCACGACTAGCGGGGGGGGTGATGAGCAGTTCTTC. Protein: CASSTTSGGGDEQFF.

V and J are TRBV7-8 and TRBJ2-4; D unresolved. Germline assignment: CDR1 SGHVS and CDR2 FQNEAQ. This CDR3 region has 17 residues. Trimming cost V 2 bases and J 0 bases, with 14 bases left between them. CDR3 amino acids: CASSLNTGRPAKNIQYF. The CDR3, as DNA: TGTGCCAGCAGCTTAAATACCGGCAGGCCAGCCAAAAACATTCAGTACTTC.

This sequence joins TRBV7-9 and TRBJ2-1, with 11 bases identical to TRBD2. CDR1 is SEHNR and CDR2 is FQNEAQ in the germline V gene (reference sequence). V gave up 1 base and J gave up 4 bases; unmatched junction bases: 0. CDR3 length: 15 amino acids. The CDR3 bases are TGTGCCAGCAGCTTAGGGACTAGCGGGTACAATGAGCAGTTCTTC. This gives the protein CASSLGTSGYNEQFF.

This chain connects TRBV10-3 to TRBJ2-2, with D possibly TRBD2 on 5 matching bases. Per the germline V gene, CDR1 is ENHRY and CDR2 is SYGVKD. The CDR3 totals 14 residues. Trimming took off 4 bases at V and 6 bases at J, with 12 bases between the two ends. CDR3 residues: CAISVAPTAGELFF. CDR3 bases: TGTGCCATCAGTGTAGCGCCAACGGCCGGGGAGCTGTTTTTT.

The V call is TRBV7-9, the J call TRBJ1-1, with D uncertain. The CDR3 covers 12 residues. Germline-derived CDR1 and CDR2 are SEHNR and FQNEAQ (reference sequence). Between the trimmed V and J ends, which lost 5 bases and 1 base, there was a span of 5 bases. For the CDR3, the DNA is TGTGCCAGCAGCGTCAAGAACACTGAAGCTTTCTTT. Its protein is CASSVKNTEAFF.

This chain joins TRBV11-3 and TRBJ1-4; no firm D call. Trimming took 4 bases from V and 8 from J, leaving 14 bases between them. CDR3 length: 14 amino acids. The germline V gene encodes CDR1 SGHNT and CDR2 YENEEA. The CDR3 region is CASSSWEGGEKLFF. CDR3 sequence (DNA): TGTGCCAGCAGCTCTTGGGAGGGAGGCGAAAAACTGTTTTTT.

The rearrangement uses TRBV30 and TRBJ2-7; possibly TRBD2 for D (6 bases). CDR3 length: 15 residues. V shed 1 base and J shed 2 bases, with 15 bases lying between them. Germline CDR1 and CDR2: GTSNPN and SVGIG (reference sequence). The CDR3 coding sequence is TGTGCCTGGAGTGGGAGGGCAGGCCTCACCTACGAGCAGTACTTC. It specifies CAWSGRAGLTYEQYF.

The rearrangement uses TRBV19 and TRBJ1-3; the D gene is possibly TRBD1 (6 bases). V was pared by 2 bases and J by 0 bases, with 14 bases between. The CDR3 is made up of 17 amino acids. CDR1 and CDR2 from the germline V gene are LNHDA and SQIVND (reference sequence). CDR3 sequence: CASSIPGHPTSGNTIYF. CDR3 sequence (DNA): TGTGCCAGTAGTATACCGGGACACCCTACCTCTGGAAACACCATATATTTT. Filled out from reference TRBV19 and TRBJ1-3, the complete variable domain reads DGGITQSPKYLFRKEGQNVTLSCEQNLNHDAMYWYRQDPGQGLRLIYYSQIVNDFQKGDIAEGYSVSREKKESFPLTVTSAQKNPTAFYLCASSIPGHPTSGNTIYFGEGSWLTVV.

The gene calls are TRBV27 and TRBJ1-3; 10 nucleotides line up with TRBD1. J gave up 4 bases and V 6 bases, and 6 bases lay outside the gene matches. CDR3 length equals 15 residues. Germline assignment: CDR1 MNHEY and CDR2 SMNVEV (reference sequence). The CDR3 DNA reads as TGTGCCAGCAGCGCCGGGACAGGGGTAGGAAACACCATATATTTT. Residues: CASSAGTGVGNTIYF.

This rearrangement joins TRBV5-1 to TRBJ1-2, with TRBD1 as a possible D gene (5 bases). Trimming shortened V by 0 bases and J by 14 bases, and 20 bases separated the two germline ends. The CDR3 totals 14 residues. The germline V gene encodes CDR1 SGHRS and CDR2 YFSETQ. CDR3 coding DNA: TGCGCCAGCAGCTTGGCCGTTAGCGGCCGAGGGGAAACCTTC. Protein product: CASSLAVSGRGETF.

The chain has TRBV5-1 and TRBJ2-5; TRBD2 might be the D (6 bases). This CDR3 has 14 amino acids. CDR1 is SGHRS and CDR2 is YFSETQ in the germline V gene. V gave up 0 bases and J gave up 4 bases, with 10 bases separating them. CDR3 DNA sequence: TGCGCCAGCAGCTTGGCAGGTAGCGGAGAGACCCAGTACTTC. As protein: CASSLAGSGETQYF. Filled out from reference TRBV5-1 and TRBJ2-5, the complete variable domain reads KAGVTQTPRYLIKTRGQQVTLSCSPISGHRSVSWYQQTPGQGLQFLFEYFSETQRNKGNFPGRFSGRQFSNSRSEMNVSTLELGDSALYLCASSLAGSGETQYFGPGTRLLVL.

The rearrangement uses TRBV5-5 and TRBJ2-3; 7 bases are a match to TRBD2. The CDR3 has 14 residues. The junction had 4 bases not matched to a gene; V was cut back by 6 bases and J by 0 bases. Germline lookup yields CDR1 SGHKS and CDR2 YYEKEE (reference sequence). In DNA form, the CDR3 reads TGTGCCAGCATGCGGGGAGGGAGCACAGATACGCAGTATTTT. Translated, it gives CASMRGGSTDTQYF.

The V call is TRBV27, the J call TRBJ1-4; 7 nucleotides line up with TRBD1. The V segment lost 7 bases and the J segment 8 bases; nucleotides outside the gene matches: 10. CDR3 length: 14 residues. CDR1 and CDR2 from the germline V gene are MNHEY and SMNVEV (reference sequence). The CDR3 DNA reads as TGTGCCAGCACCAAACAGGGGCTTGGGGAAAAACTGTTTTTT. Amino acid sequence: CASTKQGLGEKLFF.

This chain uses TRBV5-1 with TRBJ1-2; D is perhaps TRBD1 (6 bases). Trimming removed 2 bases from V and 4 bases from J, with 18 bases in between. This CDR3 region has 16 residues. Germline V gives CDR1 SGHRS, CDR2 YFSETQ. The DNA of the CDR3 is TGCGCCAGCAGCTTAAGGGGGATAGACGCTAGCTATGGCTACACCTTC. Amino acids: CASSLRGIDASYGYTF.

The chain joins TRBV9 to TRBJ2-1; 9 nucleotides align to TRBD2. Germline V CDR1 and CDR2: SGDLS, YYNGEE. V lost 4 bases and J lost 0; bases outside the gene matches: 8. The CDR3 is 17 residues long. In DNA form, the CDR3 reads TGTGCCAGCAGCTCGACTAGCGGTGTTAGCTCCTACAATGAGCAGTTCTTC. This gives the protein CASSSTSGVSSYNEQFF.

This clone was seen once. The CDR3, as DNA: TGTGCCAGCAGTTCCACCGGACAGGGGGTTTACTATGGCTACACCTTC. Translated, it gives CASSSTGQGVYYGYTF. V gene TRBV27 combines with J gene TRBJ1-2, with 10 nucleotides matching TRBD1. CDR3 length: 16 amino acids. Germline trimming cut 4 bases from V and 3 bases from J; bases unmatched to any gene: 8. The germline gives CDR1 MNHEY, CDR2 SMNVEV (reference sequence).

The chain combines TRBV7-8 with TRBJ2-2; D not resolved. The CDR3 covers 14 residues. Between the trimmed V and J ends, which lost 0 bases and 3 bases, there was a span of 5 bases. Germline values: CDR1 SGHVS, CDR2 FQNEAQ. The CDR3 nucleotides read TGTGCCAGCAGCTTAGCTCGGGACACCGGGGAGCTGTTTTTT. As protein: CASSLARDTGELFF.

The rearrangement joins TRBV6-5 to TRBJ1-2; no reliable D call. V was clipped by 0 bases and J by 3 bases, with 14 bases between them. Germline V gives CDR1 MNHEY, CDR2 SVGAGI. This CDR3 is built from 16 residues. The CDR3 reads CASSYSRGALYYGYTF. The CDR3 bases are TGTGCCAGCAGTTACTCGAGAGGAGCTCTATACTATGGCTACACCTTC.

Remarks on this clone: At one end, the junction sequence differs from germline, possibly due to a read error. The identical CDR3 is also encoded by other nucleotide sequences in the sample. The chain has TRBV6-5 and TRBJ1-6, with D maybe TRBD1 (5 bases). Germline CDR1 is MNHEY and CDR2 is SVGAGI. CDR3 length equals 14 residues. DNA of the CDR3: TGTGCCAGCAGTCCGGTCAATGGGGCCTCACCCCTTCACTTT. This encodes CASSPVNGASPLHF.

CDR3 nucleotide sequence: TGCAGCGTTGGGGGTGGACAGGGAGGGGGAGGTGAGCAGTACTTC. The encoded protein is CSVGGGQGGGGEQYF. The chain employs TRBV29-1 and TRBJ2-7; tentatively, D is TRBD1 (8 bases). This CDR3 is 15 amino acids long. Trimming took off 4 bases at V and 7 bases at J, with 23 bases between the two ends. Per germline, CDR1 SQVTM and CDR2 ANQGSEA.

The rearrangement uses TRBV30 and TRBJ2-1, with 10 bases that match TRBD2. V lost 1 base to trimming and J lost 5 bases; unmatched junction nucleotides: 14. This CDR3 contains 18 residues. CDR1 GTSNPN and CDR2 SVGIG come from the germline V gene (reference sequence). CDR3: CAWSAAGPGLAPNNEQFF. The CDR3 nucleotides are TGTGCCTGGAGTGCCGCGGGACCGGGACTAGCGCCGAACAATGAGCAGTTCTTC.

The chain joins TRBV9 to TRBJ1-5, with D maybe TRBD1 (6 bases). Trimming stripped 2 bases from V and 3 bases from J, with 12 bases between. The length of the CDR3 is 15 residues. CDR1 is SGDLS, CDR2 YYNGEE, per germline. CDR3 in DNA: TGTGCCAGCAGCGTGGACAGTTACCCCAATCAGCCCCAGCATTTT. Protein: CASSVDSYPNQPQHF.